The source of this T cell receptor beta chain is a study of T cell responses to AZD1222 COVID-19 vaccine. Trimming removed 1 base from V and 1 base from J, with 10 bases in between. The germline gives CDR1 KGHDR, CDR2 SFDVKD. CDR3 length: 16 amino acids. Study-level points and caveats: Close to half of spike-specific TCRs reportedly recognize unmutated variant regions.

As regards this clone: Antigen unknown.

Second doses at about 4 or about 12 weeks were pooled. Data came from immunoSEQ multiplex PCR; TCRdb stores just in-frame clones and leaves some out. The repertoire consists of 250,000 to 300,000 clones, with almost 95% occurring once and the leading ten covering 0.5% to 0.65%. The chain links TRBV24-1 to TRBJ2-1; a possible D gene is TRBD1 (5 bases). The sequence was collected from an adult who received the AZD1222 COVID-19 vaccine. The sequenced sample was peripheral blood, obtained 28 days after the second AZD1222 dose. The CDR3 nucleotides read TGTGCCACCAGTGATTTAAAGCGACAGTCCTACAATGAGCAGTTCTTC. Protein: CATSDLKRQSYNEQFF.